This T cell receptor beta chain comes out of a study of blood T cell repertoires in COVID-19. Study at large: Material from acute and convalescent COVID-19 was sourced from the United States, Italy and Spain. Sample material is recorded as cDNA or gDNA derived from T cells, B-cell-depleted T cells, or PBMCs.

Trimming took 2 bases from V and 5 from J, leaving 27 bases between them. The germline V gene has CDR1 MNHEY and CDR2 SVGEGT. CDR3 length: 19 amino acids. As processed by the authors: Reference gene primer amplification in the assay estimated nucleated cell counts. The table came from immunoSEQ multiplex PCR; TCRdb's copy has only in-frame clones and leaves some out. V and J calls and clone size follow that table, whereas D and trimming were derived from the DNA. The table includes 250,000 to 300,000 clones, 83% detected once. The chain has TRBV6-2 or TRBV6-3 and TRBJ2-5, with TRBD1 as a possible D gene (6 bases). The sequence came from a man aged 55 to 70 who had recovered from COVID-19. Sequencing input: peripheral blood. In nucleotides, the CDR3 is TGTGCCAGCAGTTACCCCCTGGTGAGGGGGACGTTTAGGGCGGAGACCCAGTACTTC. It yields the protein CASSYPLVRGTFRAETQYF.